The rows below give T cell receptor beta chains drawn from one sample of a study of cytomegalovirus exposure and HLA in healthy donors. This table comes from immunoSEQ multiplex PCR, and its TCRdb copy is limited to in-frame clones, with some not included. The sample totals some 110,000 clones; its top ten clones hold 3.7%. The sequenced material came from PBMCs. These receptors all stem from a man aged 30 to 39 in good health and CMV-seronegative. Both conserved end residues are part of each CDR3. Fields, in order: J gene, V gene, D gene, CDR3 protein, CDR3 DNA. D genes are given only for firm matches.

>TRBJ1-1|TRBV5-1|TRBD1
CASSLSTGGTEAFF
TGCGCCAGCAGCTTATCGACAGGGGGCACTGAAGCTTTCTTT
>TRBJ1-2|TRBV5-1|NA
CASSRGGIYGYTF
TGCGCCAGCTCTCGGGGGGGAATCTATGGCTACACCTTC
>TRBJ2-3|TRBV11-2|NA
CASSTRGASTDTQYF
TGTGCCAGCAGCACTCGGGGAGCTAGCACAGATACGCAGTATTTT
>TRBJ1-1|TRBV7-9|TRBD1
CASRGQGGSTEAFF
TGTGCCAGCAGGGGACAGGGCGGAAGCACTGAAGCTTTCTTT
>TRBJ1-5|TRBV15|NA
CATSSGSGRQPQHF
TGTGCCACCAGCAGTGGATCTGGGCGTCAGCCCCAGCATTTT
>TRBJ2-1|TRBV2|TRBD2
CASSAGRGDYNEQFF
TGTGCCAGCAGTGCTGGGCGGGGGGACTACAATGAGCAGTTCTTC
>TRBJ2-7|TRBV5-6|TRBD1
CASSLPGGDEQYF
TGTGCCAGCAGCTTGCCAGGGGGCGACGAGCAGTACTTC
>TRBJ1-2|TRBV19|TRBD1
CASRVSRAGGAWGYTF
TGTGCCAGTAGGGTTTCGCGGGCAGGGGGCGCGTGGGGCTACACCTTC
>TRBJ2-2|TRBV9|TRBD2
CASSVGASGGIGELFF
TGTGCCAGCAGCGTAGGGGCTAGCGGGGGAATCGGGGAGCTGTTTTTT
>TRBJ2-5|TRBV28|NA
CASTLGPRGTQYF
TGTGCCAGCACCCTGGGCCCTCGTGGGACCCAGTACTTC
>TRBJ2-1|TRBV13|TRBD2
CASSQRTSGGSYNEQFF
TGTGCCAGCAGCCAACGGACTAGCGGGGGTTCCTACAATGAGCAGTTCTTC
>TRBJ1-5|TRBV30|NA
CAWSTLGGDQPQHF
TGTGCCTGGAGTACGCTAGGGGGTGATCAGCCCCAGCATTTT
>TRBJ1-4|TRBV18|NA
CASSPLIPGTNEKLFF
TGTGCCAGCTCACCACTTATCCCGGGGACTAATGAAAAACTGTTTTTT
>TRBJ1-6|TRBV13|TRBD1
CASSSGTGGYSPLHF
TGTGCCAGCAGCTCGGGGACAGGGGGTTATTCACCCCTCCACTTT
>TRBJ1-5|TRBV7-2|TRBD1
CASSLDRGQGNQPQHF
TGTGCCAGCAGCTTAGACCGGGGACAGGGTAATCAGCCCCAGCATTTT
>TRBJ1-2|TRBV7-9|NA
CASSLGSGTGGSSRGGYTF
TGTGCCAGCAGCTTAGGATCTGGGACCGGGGGATCGAGTAGAGGAGGCTACACCTTC
>TRBJ2-3|TRBV9|TRBD1
CASSVGTATSTDTQYF
TGTGCCAGCAGCGTTGGGACAGCAACGAGCACAGATACGCAGTATTTT
>TRBJ2-7|TRBV6-1|TRBD1
CASSVDRDEQYF
TGTGCCAGCAGTGTCGACAGGGATGAGCAGTACTTC
>TRBJ2-7|TRBV7-6|NA
CASSLAPTGILSYEQYF
TGTGCCAGCAGCTTAGCCCCGACAGGTATCCTCTCCTACGAGCAGTACTTC